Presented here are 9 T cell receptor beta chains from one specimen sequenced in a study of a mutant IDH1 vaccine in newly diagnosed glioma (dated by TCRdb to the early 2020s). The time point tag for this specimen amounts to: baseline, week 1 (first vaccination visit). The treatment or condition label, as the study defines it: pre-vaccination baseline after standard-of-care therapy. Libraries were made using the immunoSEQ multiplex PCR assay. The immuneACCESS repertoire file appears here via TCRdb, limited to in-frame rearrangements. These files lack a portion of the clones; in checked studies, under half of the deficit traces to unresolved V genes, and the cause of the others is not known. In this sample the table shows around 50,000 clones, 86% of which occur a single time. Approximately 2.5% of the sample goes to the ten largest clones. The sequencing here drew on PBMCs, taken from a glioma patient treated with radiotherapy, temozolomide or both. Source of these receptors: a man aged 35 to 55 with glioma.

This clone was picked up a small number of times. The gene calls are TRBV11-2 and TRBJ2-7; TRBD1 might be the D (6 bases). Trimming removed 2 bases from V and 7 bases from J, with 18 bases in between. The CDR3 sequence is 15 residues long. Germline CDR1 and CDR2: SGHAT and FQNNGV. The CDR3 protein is CASSLLDLGQGEQYF. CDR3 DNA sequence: TGTGCCAGCAGCTTATTGGACCTCGGGCAGGGGGAGCAGTACTTC.

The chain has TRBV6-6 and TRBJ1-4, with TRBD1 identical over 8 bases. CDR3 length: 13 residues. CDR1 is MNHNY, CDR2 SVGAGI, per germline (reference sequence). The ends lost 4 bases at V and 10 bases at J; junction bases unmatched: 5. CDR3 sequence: CASSLTGEGKLFF. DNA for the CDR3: TGTGCCAGCAGTTTGACAGGGGAGGGAAAACTGTTTTTT.

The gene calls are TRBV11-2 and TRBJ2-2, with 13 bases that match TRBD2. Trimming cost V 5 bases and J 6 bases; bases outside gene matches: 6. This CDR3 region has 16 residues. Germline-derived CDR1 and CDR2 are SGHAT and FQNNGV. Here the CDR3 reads CASSGGLAGASGELFF. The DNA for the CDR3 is TGTGCCAGCAGCGGAGGACTAGCGGGAGCTTCCGGGGAGCTGTTTTTT.

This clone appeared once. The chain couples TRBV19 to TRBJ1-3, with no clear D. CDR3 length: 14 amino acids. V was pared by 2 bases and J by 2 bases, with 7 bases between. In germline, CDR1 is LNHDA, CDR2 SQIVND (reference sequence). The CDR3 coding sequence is TGTGCCAGTAGTATAAAGGGCACTGGAAACACCATATATTTT. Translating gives CASSIKGTGNTIYF.

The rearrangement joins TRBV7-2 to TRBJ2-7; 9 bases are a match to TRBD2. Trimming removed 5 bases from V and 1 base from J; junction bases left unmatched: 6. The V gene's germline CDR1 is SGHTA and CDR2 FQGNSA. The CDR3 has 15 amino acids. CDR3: CASSASGVGSYEQYF. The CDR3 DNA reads TGTGCCAGCAGCGCTAGCGGGGTAGGTTCCTACGAGCAGTACTTC.

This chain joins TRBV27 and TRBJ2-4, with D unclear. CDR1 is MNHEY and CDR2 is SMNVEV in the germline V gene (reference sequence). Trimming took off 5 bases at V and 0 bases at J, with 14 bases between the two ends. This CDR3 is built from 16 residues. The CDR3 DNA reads TGTGCCAGCAGTCCCGTCATAACCCTAGCCAAAAACATTCAGTACTTC. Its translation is CASSPVITLAKNIQYF.

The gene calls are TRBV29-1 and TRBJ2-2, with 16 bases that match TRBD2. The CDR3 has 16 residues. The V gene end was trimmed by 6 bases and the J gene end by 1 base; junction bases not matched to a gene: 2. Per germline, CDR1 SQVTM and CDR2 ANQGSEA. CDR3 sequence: CSVGTSGRGNTGELFF. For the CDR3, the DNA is TGCAGCGTCGGGACTAGCGGGAGGGGGAACACCGGGGAGCTGTTTTTT.

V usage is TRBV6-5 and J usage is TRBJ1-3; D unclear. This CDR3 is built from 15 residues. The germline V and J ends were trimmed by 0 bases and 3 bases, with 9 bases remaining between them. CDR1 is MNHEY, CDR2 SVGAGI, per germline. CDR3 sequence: CASSYSGKNGNTIYF. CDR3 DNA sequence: TGTGCCAGCAGTTACTCAGGAAAGAATGGAAACACCATATATTTT.

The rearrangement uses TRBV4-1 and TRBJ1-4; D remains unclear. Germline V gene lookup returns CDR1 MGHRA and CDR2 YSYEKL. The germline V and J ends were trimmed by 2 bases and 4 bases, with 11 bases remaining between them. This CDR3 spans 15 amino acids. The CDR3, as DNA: TGCGCCAGCAGCCAACGGCAGGCTAATAATGAAAAACTGTTTTTT. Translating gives CASSQRQANNEKLFF.